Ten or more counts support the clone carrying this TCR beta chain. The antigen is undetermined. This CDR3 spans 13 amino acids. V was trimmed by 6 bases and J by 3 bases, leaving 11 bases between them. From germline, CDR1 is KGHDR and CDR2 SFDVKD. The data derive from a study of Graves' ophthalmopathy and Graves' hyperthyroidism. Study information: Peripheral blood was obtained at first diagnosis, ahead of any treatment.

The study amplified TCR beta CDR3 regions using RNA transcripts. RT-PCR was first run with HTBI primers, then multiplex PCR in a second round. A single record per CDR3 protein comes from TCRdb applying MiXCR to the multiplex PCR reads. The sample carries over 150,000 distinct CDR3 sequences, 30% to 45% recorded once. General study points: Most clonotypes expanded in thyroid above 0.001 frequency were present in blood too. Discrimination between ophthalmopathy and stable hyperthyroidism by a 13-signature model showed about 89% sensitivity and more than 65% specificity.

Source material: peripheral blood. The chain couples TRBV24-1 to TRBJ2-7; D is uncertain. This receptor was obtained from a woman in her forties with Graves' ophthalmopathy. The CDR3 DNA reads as TGTGCCACCAGTAGGTCAGACGTCTACGAGCAGTACTTC. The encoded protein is CATSRSDVYEQYF.